One and the same sample provided the 19 T cell receptor beta chains below, sequenced in a study of cytomegalovirus exposure and HLA in healthy donors. Some clones are missing from TCRdb's copy, which holds only in-frame ones; the method was immunoSEQ multiplex PCR. The sample has about 67,000 clones; about 95% are singletons. The sequenced material came from PBMCs. All receptors derive from a woman between 18 and 29 years old in good health and CMV-seronegative.

The chain employs TRBV18 and TRBJ1-6; D not resolved. Germline V gene lookup returns CDR1 KGHSH and CDR2 LQKENI. The CDR3 has 14 residues. Trimming removed 6 bases at V and 10 bases at J, with 16 bases between. The DNA of the CDR3 is TGTGCCAGCTCCCTAGGACTACAGAACTCACCCCTCCACTTT. This encodes CASSLGLQNSPLHF.

The J gene is TRBJ1-3, the V gene TRBV29-1; 7 bases are shared with TRBD1. With V trimmed by 2 bases and J by 3 bases, 4 bases remained unmatched. Looked up from germline, CDR1 is SQVTM and CDR2 is ANQGSEA. This CDR3 is 14 amino acids long. The CDR3 here is CSVEQGVDGNTIYF. The CDR3 DNA reads TGCAGCGTTGAACAGGGGGTTGATGGAAACACCATATATTTT.

In DNA form, the CDR3 reads TGTGCCAGCAGTTACCTATACGACAGCTCCTACGAGCAGTACTTC. Protein sequence: CASSYLYDSSYEQYF. The chain joins TRBV6-5 to TRBJ2-7; D perhaps matches TRBD1 (5 bases). The V end lost 2 bases, the J end lost 0 bases, and 11 bases lay between the germline ends. The CDR3 runs to 15 residues. Germline V gives CDR1 MNHEY, CDR2 SVGAGI.

The chain joins TRBV5-6 to TRBJ2-7; weak D call: TRBD2 (5 bases). V dropped 5 bases and J dropped 2 bases, with 14 bases sitting between them. The germline V gene has CDR1 SGHDT and CDR2 YYEEEE. This CDR3 region has 14 residues. CDR3 amino acids: CASSSVKTPYEQYF. CDR3 nucleotide sequence: TGTGCCAGCAGTAGCGTCAAGACCCCCTACGAGCAGTACTTC.

The chain uses TRBV27 and TRBJ1-5; D is ambiguous. Germline CDR1 and CDR2: MNHEY and SMNVEV (reference sequence). Trimming shortened V by 3 bases and J by 0 bases, and 12 bases separated the two germline ends. The CDR3 length is 16 residues. CDR3 loop: CASSLTWNHSNQPQHF. The CDR3, as DNA: TGTGCCAGCAGTTTGACTTGGAACCATAGCAATCAGCCCCAGCATTTT.

V gene TRBV6-5 combines with J gene TRBJ1-2; D is possibly TRBD1 (6 bases). Germline V gene data show CDR1 as MNHEY and CDR2 as SVGAGI. Trimming removed 5 bases at V and 6 bases at J, with 19 bases between. CDR3 length equals 15 residues. CDR3 DNA: TGTGCCAGCAGTAGAAATCGGGGGGCGCTAGATGGCTACACCTTC. Translated, it gives CASSRNRGALDGYTF.

This clone was counted a single time. V and J are TRBV5-6 and TRBJ2-3; no definite D call. Trimming left V 4 bases short and J 1 base short, with 7 bases between. Germline CDR1 is SGHDT and CDR2 is YYEEEE. The CDR3 sequence is 13 residues long. CDR3 coding DNA: TGTGCCAGCAGCCTTCGGGGCACAGATACGCAGTATTTT. As protein: CASSLRGTDTQYF.

CDR3 sequence (DNA): TGTGCCAGCAGTCAGGGGAGAGGCTACACCTTC. Its protein product is CASSQGRGYTF. The chain employs TRBV6-1 and TRBJ1-2, with D possibly TRBD1 on 6 matching bases. Germline V gives CDR1 MNHNS, CDR2 SASEGT. The CDR3 is made up of 11 amino acids. Trimming pared 5 bases from V and 8 bases from J, leaving 9 bases between.

The chain joins TRBV7-6 to TRBJ2-7; D remains unclear. The ends were cut back, 5 bases at V and 6 bases at J, with 17 bases in the middle. This CDR3 has 14 amino acids. Germline CDR1 SGHVS, CDR2 FNYEAQ. CDR3 residues: CASSLESRHLEQYF. CDR3 DNA sequence: TGTGCCAGCAGCCTCGAATCGCGTCACCTCGAGCAGTACTTC. Full variable domain (rest looked up from reference TRBV7-6 and TRBJ2-7): GAGVSQSPRYKVTKRGQDVALRCDPISGHVSLYWYRQALGQGPEFLTYFNYEAQQDKSGLPNDRFSAERPEGSISTLTIQRTEQRDSAMYRCASSLESRHLEQYFGPGTRLTVT.

The chain is built from TRBV9 and TRBJ2-3, with 9 bases identical to TRBD2. With V trimmed by 6 bases and J by 2 bases, 7 bases remained unmatched. The length of the CDR3 is 15 residues. Germline V gene data show CDR1 as SGDLS and CDR2 as YYNGEE. The CDR3 protein is CASTASGGLTDTQYF. The DNA for the CDR3 is TGTGCCAGCACGGCAAGCGGGGGGCTCACAGATACGCAGTATTTT.

The V call is TRBV30, the J call TRBJ1-5; D is perhaps TRBD1 (6 bases). V dropped 5 bases and J dropped 2 bases, with 13 bases sitting between them. CDR3 size: 14 residues. Germline V gene sequence: CDR1 GTSNPN, CDR2 SVGIG (reference sequence). The CDR3 spells CAWGPGVGNQPQHF. The DNA for the CDR3 is TGTGCCTGGGGTCCAGGGGTGGGCAATCAGCCCCAGCATTTT.

The chain is built from TRBV10-2 and TRBJ2-3; perhaps TRBD2 as D (6 bases). The CDR3 runs to 22 residues. Deletions cut 1 base from V and 1 base from J, with 30 bases between. The germline V gene has CDR1 WSHSY and CDR2 SAAADI. The CDR3 is CASSELKYGLNNIKKGTDTQYF. The CDR3 nucleotides are TGCGCCAGCAGTGAGTTAAAGTACGGACTAAATAATATTAAAAAGGGCACAGATACGCAGTATTTT.

This clone is a singleton in its sample. The V and J genes are TRBV6-6 and TRBJ1-4; D might be TRBD1 (6 bases). The length of the CDR3 is 14 residues. V was pared by 11 bases and J by 3 bases, with 16 bases between. The V gene's germline CDR1 is MNHNY and CDR2 SVGAGI (reference sequence). CDR3 sequence reads: CAATGRGANEKLFF. CDR3 DNA: TGTGCCGCAACAGGGCGTGGAGCTAATGAAAAACTGTTTTTT.

V usage is TRBV11-2 and J usage is TRBJ2-6, with TRBD2 as a possible D gene (7 bases). The CDR3 consists of 18 residues. The V gene's germline CDR1 is SGHAT and CDR2 FQNNGV. V lost 4 bases, J lost 0 bases, and 16 bases lay in between. CDR3 residues: CASSSRRGGPSGANVLTF. The DNA of the CDR3 is TGTGCCAGCAGCTCTCGGAGGGGGGGCCCCTCTGGGGCCAACGTCCTGACTTTC.

The CDR3 nucleotides are TGTGCCAGCAGCCAGATCGGGACACGGGTGCGAGAGACCCAGTACTTC. Amino acids: CASSQIGTRVRETQYF. The V gene is TRBV14, the J gene TRBJ2-5; D might be TRBD1 (6 bases). Germline V gene data show CDR1 as SGHDN and CDR2 as FVKESK. There are 16 residues in the CDR3. Trimming took 3 bases from V and 4 from J, leaving 18 bases between them.

The chain couples TRBV5-4 to TRBJ2-7; 7 nucleotides match TRBD1. Trimming cost V 4 bases and J 9 bases; bases outside gene matches: 16. CDR1 and CDR2 (germline): SGHNT, YYREEE (reference sequence). CDR3 length equals 15 residues. The CDR3 reads CASSRSGTVTAGQYF. The CDR3 coding sequence is TGTGCCAGCAGCCGATCCGGGACAGTAACTGCGGGGCAGTACTTC. Looking up the rest from reference TRBV5-4 and TRBJ2-7 gives the full variable domain: ETGVTQSPTHLIKTRGQQVTLRCSSQSGHNTVSWYQQALGQGPQFIFQYYREEENGRGNFPPRFSGLQFPNYSSELNVNALELDDSALYLCASSRSGTVTAGQYFGPGTRLTVT.

The chain links TRBV6-6 to TRBJ1-1; 8 bases map to TRBD1. Looked up from germline, CDR1 is MNHNY and CDR2 is SVGAGI (reference sequence). The CDR3 runs 15 residues. Trimming at V came to 8 bases and at J to 1 base, leaving 9 bases not matched to a gene. The DNA of the CDR3 is TGTGCCAGCCTGCGGAGGACAGGGTGGAACACTGAAGCTTTCTTT. Translated: CASLRRTGWNTEAFF.

J is TRBJ2-3 and V is TRBV6-5; possible D gene TRBD2, 5 bases. CDR1 and CDR2 (germline): MNHEY, SVGAGI. The CDR3 extends over 14 amino acids. The ends were cut back, 2 bases at V and 4 bases at J, with 10 bases in the middle. The CDR3 DNA reads TGTGCCAGCAGTTACAGACGAGGGTCAGATACGCAGTATTTT. This codes for CASSYRRGSDTQYF.

The chain joins TRBV30 to TRBJ2-7; tentatively, D is TRBD2 (7 bases). This CDR3 has 16 amino acids. V lost 3 bases and J lost 1, with 19 bases in between. Germline loops: CDR1 GTSNPN, CDR2 SVGIG (reference sequence). As DNA, the CDR3 is TGTGCCTGGAGAGAGAGGGGGGGGTTGGGTTCCTACGAGCAGTACTTC. This codes for CAWRERGGLGSYEQYF.